This T cell receptor beta chain came from a study of Tregs in tolerant kidney transplant recipients. The data were produced by immunoSEQ multiplex PCR, yet TCRdb's version contains in-frame clones alone and is incomplete. The repertoire includes some 90,000 clones, around nine tenths of them detected once, and roughly 4.7% sits in the top ten. This CDR3 region has 16 residues. Per the germline V gene, CDR1 is MNHEY and CDR2 is SMNVEV (reference sequence). V gave up 3 bases and J gave up 8 bases, with 22 bases separating them. V is TRBV27 and J is TRBJ1-2; D might be TRBD1 (5 bases). The TCR sequence derives from a human donor in good health. Sample: CD8+ T cells from blood. This CDR3 is CASSLTFSGLGYGYTF. The CDR3 DNA is TGTGCCAGCAGTTTGACTTTCTCAGGGTTAGGGTACGGCTACACCTTC.